This T cell receptor beta chain stems from a study of CD8 T cells in Susac syndrome. There are 13 residues in the CDR3. Per germline, CDR1 DFQATT and CDR2 SNEGSKA (reference sequence). Trimming removed 5 bases from V and 1 base from J; junction bases left unmatched: 2. RNA in amounts of about 0.5 to 1 ug was reverse transcribed with random hexamers. Each CDR3 protein is one row after TCRdb ran MiXCR on the immunoSEQ multiplex PCR reads. The sample gives hundreds of thousands of distinct CDR3 sequences, 94% of which show up once; approximately 0.15% is in the top ten. The authors carried out high-throughput sequencing of TCR beta. They applied it to CD8+ and CD4+ T cells obtained from blood. Recently defined diagnostic criteria classed the Susac syndrome patients as definite or probable.

The TCR comes from a human donor with Susac syndrome. Sequencing was performed on CD4+ T cells from PBMCs. The J gene is TRBJ1-2, the V gene TRBV20-1, with 9 bases identical to TRBD1. CDR3 in amino acids: CSAVDRGNYGYTF. The CDR3 DNA reads TGCAGTGCTGTGGACAGGGGTAACTATGGCTACACCTTC.